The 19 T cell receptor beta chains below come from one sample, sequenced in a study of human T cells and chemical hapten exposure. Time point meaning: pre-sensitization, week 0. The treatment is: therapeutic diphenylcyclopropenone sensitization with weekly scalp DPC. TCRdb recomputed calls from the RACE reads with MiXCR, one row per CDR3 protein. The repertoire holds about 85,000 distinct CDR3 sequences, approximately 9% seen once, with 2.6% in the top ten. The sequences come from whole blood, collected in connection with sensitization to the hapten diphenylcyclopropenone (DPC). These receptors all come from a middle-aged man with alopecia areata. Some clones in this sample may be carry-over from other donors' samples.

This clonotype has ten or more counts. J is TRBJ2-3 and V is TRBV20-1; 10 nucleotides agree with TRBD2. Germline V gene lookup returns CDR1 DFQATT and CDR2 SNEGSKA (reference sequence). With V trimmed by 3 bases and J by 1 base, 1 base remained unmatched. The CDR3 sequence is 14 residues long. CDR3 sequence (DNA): TGCAGTGCTAGGCTAGCGGGAGGCACAGATACGCAGTATTTT. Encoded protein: CSARLAGGTDTQYF.

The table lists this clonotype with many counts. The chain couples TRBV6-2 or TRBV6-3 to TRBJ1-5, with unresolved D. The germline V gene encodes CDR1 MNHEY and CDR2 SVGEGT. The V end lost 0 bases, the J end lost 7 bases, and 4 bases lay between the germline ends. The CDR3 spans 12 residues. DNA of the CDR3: TGTGCCAGCAGTTACTCGGGGCAGCCCCAGCATTTT. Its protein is CASSYSGQPQHF.

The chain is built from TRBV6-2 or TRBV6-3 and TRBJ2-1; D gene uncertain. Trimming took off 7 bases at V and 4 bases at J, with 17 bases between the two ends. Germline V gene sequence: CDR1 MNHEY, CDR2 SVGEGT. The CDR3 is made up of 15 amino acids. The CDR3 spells CASTLLSTRYNEQFF. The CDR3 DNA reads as TGTGCCAGCACCCTTTTAAGTACGAGGTACAATGAGCAGTTCTTC.

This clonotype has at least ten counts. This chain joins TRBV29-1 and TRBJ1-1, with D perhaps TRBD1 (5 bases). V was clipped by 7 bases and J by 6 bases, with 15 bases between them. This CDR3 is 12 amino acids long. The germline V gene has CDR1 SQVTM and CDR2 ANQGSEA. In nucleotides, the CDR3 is TGCAGCGCTTTCCGGGGGAGAGCTGAAGCTTTCTTT. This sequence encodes CSAFRGRAEAFF.

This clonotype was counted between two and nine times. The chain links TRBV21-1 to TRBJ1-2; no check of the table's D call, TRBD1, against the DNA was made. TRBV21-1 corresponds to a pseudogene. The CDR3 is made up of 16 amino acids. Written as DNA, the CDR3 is TGTGCCAGCAGCAATTCCAGGGGTACCAGTAACTATGGCTACACCTTC. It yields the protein CASSNSRGTSNYGYTF.

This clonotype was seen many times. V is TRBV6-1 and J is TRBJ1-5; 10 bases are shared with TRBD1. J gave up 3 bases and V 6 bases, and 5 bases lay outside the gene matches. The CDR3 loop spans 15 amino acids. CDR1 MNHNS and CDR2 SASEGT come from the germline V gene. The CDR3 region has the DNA TGTGCCAGCAGCGGGGGGACAGGGGTCAATCAGCCCCAGCATTTT. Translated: CASSGGTGVNQPQHF.

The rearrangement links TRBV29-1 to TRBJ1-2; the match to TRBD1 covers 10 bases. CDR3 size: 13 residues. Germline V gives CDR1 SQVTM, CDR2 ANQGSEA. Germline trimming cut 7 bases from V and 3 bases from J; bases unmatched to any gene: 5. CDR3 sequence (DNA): TGCAGCGCGACAGGGGGCTTATACTATGGCTACACCTTC. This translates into CSATGGLYYGYTF.

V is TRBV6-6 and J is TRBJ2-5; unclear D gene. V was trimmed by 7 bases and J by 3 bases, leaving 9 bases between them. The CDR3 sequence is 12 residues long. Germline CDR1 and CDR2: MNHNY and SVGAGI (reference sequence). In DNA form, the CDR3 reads TGTGCCAGCAAAACTACCGAAGAGACCCAGTACTTC. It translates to CASKTTEETQYF.

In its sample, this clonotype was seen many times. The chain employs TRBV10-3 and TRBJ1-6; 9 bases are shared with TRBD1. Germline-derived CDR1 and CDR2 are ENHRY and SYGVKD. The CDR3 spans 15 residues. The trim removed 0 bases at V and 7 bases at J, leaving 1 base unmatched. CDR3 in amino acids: CAISESTGGNSPLHF. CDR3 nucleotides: TGTGCCATCAGTGAGTCGACAGGGGGGAATTCACCCCTCCACTTT.

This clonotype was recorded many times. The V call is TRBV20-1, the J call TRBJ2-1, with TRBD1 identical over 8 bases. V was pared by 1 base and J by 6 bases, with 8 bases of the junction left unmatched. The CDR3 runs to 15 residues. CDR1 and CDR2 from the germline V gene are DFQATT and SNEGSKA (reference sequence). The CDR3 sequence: CSARGGRGPLNEQFF. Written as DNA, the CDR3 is TGCAGTGCTAGAGGAGGCAGGGGGCCACTCAATGAGCAGTTCTTC.

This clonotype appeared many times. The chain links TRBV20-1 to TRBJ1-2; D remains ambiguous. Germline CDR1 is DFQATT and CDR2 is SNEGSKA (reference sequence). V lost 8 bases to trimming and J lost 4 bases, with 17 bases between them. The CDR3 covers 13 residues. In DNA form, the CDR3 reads TGCAGTATGTTGGAGGGATCCTCCTATGGCTACACCTTC. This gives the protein CSMLEGSSYGYTF.

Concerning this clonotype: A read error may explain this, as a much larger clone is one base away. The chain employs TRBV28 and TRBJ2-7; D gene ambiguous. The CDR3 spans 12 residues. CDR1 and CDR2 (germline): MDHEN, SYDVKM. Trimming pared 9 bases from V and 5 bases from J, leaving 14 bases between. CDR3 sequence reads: CARSIGRHEQYF. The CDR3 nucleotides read TGTGCCAGAAGTATCGGGCGGCACGAGCAGTACTTC.

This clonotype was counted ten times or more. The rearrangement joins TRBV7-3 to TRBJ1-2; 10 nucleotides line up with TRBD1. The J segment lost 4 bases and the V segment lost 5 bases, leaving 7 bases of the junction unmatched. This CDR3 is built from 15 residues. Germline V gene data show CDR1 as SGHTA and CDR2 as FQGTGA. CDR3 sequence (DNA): TGTGCCAGCAGCCCTGGGACAGGGGAAGTCTATGGCTACACCTTC. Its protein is CASSPGTGEVYGYTF.

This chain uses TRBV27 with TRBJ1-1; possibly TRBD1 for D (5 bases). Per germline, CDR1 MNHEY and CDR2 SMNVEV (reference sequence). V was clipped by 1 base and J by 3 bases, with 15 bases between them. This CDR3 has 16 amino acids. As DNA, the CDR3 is TGTGCCAGCAGTTTATGGGGAAGGCAGGGAGACACTGAAGCTTTCTTT. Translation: CASSLWGRQGDTEAFF.

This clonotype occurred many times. CDR3 sequence (DNA): TGTGCCAGCAGCGCCAGCGGTGTCTCCTACAATGAGCAGTTCTTC. Translated, it gives CASSASGVSYNEQFF. This chain joins TRBV12-3 or TRBV12-4 and TRBJ2-1, with TRBD2 as a possible D gene (5 bases). The V end was cut by 6 bases, the J end by 0 bases, with 12 bases between. This CDR3 contains 15 residues.

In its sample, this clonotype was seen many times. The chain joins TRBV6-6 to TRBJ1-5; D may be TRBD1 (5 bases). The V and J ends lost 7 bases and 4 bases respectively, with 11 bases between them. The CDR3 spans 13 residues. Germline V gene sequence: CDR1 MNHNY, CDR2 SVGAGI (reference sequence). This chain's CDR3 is CASTLDRNQPQHF. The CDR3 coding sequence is TGTGCCAGCACCCTCGACAGAAATCAGCCCCAGCATTTT.

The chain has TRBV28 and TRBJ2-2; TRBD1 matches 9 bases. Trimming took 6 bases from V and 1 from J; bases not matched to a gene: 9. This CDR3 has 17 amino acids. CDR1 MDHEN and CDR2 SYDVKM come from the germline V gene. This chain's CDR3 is CASSASQGQGNTGELFF. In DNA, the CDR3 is TGTGCCAGCAGCGCATCCCAGGGACAGGGGAACACCGGGGAGCTGTTTTTT.

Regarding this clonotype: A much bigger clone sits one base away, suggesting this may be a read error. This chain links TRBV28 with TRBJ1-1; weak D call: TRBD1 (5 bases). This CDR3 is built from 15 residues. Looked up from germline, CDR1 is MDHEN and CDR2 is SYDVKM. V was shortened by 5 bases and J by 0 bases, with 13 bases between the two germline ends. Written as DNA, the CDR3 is TGTGCCAGCAGTACCTTCGGGACGCTGAACACTGAAGCTTTCTTT. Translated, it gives CASSTFGTLNTEAFF. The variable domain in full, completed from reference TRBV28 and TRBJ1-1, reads DVKVTQSSRYLVKRTGEKVFLECVQDMDHENMFWYRQDPGLGLRLIYFSYDVKMKEKGDIPEGYSVSREKKERFSLILESASTNQTSMYLCASSTFGTLNTEAFFGQGTRLTVV.

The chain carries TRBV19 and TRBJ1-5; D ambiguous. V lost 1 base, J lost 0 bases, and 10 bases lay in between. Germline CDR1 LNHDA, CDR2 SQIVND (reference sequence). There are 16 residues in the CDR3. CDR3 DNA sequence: TGTGCCAGTAGTATAGGAAGCAGACCTAGCAATCAGCCCCAGCATTTT. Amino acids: CASSIGSRPSNQPQHF.